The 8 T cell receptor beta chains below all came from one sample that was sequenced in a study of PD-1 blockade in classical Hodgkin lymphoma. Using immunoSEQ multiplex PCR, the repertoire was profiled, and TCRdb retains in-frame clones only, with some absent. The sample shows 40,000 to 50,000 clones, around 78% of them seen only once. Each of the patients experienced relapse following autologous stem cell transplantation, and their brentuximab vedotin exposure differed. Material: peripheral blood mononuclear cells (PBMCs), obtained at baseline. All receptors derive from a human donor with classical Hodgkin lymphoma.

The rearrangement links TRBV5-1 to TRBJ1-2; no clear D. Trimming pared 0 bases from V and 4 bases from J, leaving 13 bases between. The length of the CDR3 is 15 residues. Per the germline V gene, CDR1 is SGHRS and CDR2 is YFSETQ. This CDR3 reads CASSLGVQTAYGYTF. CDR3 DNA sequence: TGCGCCAGCAGCTTGGGGGTCCAGACGGCCTATGGCTACACCTTC. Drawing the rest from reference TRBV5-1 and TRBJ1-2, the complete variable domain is KAGVTQTPRYLIKTRGQQVTLSCSPISGHRSVSWYQQTPGQGLQFLFEYFSETQRNKGNFPGRFSGRQFSNSRSEMNVSTLELGDSALYLCASSLGVQTAYGYTFGSGTRLTVV.

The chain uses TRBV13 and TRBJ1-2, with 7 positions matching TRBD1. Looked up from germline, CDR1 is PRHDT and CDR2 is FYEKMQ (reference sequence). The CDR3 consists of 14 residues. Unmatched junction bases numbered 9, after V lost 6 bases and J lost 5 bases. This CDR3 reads CASSSWTGGYGYTF. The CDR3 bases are TGTGCCAGCAGTTCGTGGACAGGAGGATATGGCTACACCTTC.

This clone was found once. As DNA, the CDR3 is TGTGCCAGCTCACCGGGGGGGGAGCAGTACTTC. Its protein is CASSPGGEQYF. The chain employs TRBV18 and TRBJ2-7, with 7 bases lining up with TRBD2. The CDR3 runs to 11 residues. V dropped 3 bases and J dropped 7; count of bases not matched to a gene: 0. Germline loops: CDR1 KGHSH, CDR2 LQKENI.

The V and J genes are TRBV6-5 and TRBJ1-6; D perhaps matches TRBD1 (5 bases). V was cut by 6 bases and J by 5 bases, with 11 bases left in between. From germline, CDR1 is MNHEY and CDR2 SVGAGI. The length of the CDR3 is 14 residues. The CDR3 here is CASSGRGNNSPLHF. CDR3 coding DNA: TGTGCCAGCAGCGGACGGGGGAATAATTCACCCCTCCACTTT.

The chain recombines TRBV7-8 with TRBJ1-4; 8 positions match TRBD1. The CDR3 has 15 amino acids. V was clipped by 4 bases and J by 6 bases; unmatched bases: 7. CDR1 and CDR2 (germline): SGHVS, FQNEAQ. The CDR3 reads CASSSTTGDDEKLFF. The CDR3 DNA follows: TGTGCCAGCAGCTCAACGACAGGGGATGATGAAAAACTGTTTTTT.

CDR3 nucleotide sequence: TGTGCCAGCACCCTTATGACAGGGGTTTCCTACGAGCAGTACTTC. It yields the protein CASTLMTGVSYEQYF. The chain is built from TRBV5-6 and TRBJ2-7; 8 bases map to TRBD1. The CDR3 sequence is 15 residues long. V lost 6 bases and J lost 1; bases outside the gene matches: 9. Germline V lookup: CDR1 SGHDT, CDR2 YYEEEE.

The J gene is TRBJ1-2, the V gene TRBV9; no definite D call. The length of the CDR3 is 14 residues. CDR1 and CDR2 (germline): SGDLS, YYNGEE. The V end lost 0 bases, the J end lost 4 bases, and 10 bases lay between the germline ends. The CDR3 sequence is CASSVELEGYGYTF. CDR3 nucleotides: TGTGCCAGCAGCGTAGAATTGGAGGGCTATGGCTACACCTTC.

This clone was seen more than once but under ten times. This CDR3 reads CATSRDWTGQETQYF. The DNA for the CDR3 is TGTGCCACCAGCAGAGATTGGACGGGACAAGAGACCCAGTACTTC. This chain joins TRBV15 and TRBJ2-5; D may be TRBD2 (5 bases). V lost 0 bases, J lost 2 bases, and 10 bases lay in between. There are 15 residues in the CDR3. From germline, CDR1 is LNHNV and CDR2 YYDKDF (reference sequence).